Reported below is one T cell receptor beta chain. What this receptor recognizes is not known. No much larger clonotype is one base removed from it; base qualities were not supplied. This entry comes from a study of T cell changes during pregnancy in multiple sclerosis (dated by TCRdb to about 2019). Looking at the study overall: In women with multiple sclerosis, the researchers looked at how the T cell repertoire shifted as pregnancy progressed.

Measured from the cysteine to the phenylalanine, the CDR3 is 16 residues long. Only CDR3 DNA is held: 48 bases, read in frame from base 1. V and J are truncated by 3 bases and 4 bases respectively, leaving an intervening sequence of 15 bases. CDR1 and CDR2, per the germline V gene, are MDHEN and SYDVKM. The library was made by the immunoSEQ multiplex PCR assay. This immuneACCESS table, as held by TCRdb, lists in-frame sequences with V and J called but not all clones. Of the missing ones, under half trace to an unresolved V gene in checked studies; the others have no known cause. The sample table shows 81,000 or so clones, and about 89% are seen once. In total, the top ten clones hold roughly 4% of the sample.

This sample comprised PBMCs, obtained in the first trimester of pregnancy. This sequence was found in a female donor in good health, serving as a control in a pregnancy study. Some clones in this sample may be carry-over from other donors' samples. Here the chain combines TRBV28 and TRBJ2-2; TRBD1 is possibly the D segment (8 matching bases). The CDR3 reads CASSFPGGGSTGELFF. The sequenced DNA: TGTGCCAGCAGTTTCCCAGGGGGCGGGAGCACCGGGGAGCTGTTTTTT.